The 16 T cell receptor beta chains below all came from one sample that was sequenced in a study of blood T cell repertoires in COVID-19 (TCRdb year 2020). Receptors were amplified or captured by the immunoSEQ multiplex PCR assay. In TCRdb, the immuneACCESS table is reduced to in-frame sequences with V and J assigned. These tables do not hold every clone; where another copy was compared, an unresolved V gene accounts for under half, and the others remain unexplained. The sample table contains under 300,000 clones; only one count was recorded for around nine tenths of them. Clones ranked in the top ten supply approximately 3.4% of the sample. Material for sequencing was PBMCs or T cells enriched from blood (not recorded which). All receptors derive from a woman aged 40 to 50 who had been exposed to COVID-19.

The chain links TRBV2 to TRBJ1-3, with 9 positions matching TRBD1. The CDR3 is made up of 14 amino acids. The germline gives CDR1 SNHLY, CDR2 FYNNEI. Trimming at V came to 8 bases and at J to 3 bases, leaving 5 bases not matched to a gene. The DNA for the CDR3 is TGTGCCAGCGGTACAGGGGGCTATGGAAACACCATATATTTT. Its protein is CASGTGGYGNTIYF. The full variable domain, its missing parts supplied by reference TRBV2 and TRBJ1-3, is EPEVTQTPSHQVTQMGQEVILRCVPISNHLYFYWYRQILGQKVEFLVSFYNNEISEKSEIFDDQFSVERPDGSNFTLKIRSTKLEDSAMYFCASGTGGYGNTIYFGEGSWLTVV.

The chain is built from TRBV28 and TRBJ2-1, with 12 bases identical to TRBD1. The CDR3 extends over 15 amino acids. Germline-derived CDR1 and CDR2 are MDHEN and SYDVKM. V shed 4 bases and J 8 bases; nucleotides not matched to a gene: 6. CDR3 residues: CASSSAGTGGDEQFF. As DNA, the CDR3 is TGTGCCAGCAGTTCCGCCGGGACAGGGGGCGATGAGCAGTTCTTC.

The genes are TRBV28 and TRBJ1-3; no clear D gene. This CDR3 is built from 18 residues. The V and J ends lost 2 bases and 0 bases respectively, with 17 bases between them. Germline V lookup: CDR1 MDHEN, CDR2 SYDVKM. The CDR3: CASSLISRTSPSGNTIYF. DNA for the CDR3: TGTGCCAGCAGTTTAATTTCGAGAACCTCTCCCTCTGGAAACACCATATATTTT.

Regarding this clone: At one boundary the junction diverges from the germline segment, which might be a read error. The chain uses TRBV11-2 and TRBJ1-2, with unresolved D. CDR3 length: 14 residues. Germline CDR1 SGHAT, CDR2 FQNNGV. The CDR3 DNA is TGTGCCAGCAGCTTAAATCCCCACCCACTAGGACTCGACTTC. Translated, it gives CASSLNPHPLGLDF.

CDR3 nucleotides: TGTGCCAGTAGTATAGACGCAGGCTCTGGAAACACCATATATTTT. It yields the protein CASSIDAGSGNTIYF. The V call is TRBV19, the J call TRBJ1-3; D is undetermined. V dropped 0 bases and J dropped 0 bases, with 6 bases sitting between them. The CDR3 length is 15 residues. Germline V gene lookup returns CDR1 LNHDA and CDR2 SQIVND (reference sequence).

The J gene is TRBJ1-3, the V gene TRBV20-1; 7 nucleotides match TRBD1. Germline values: CDR1 DFQATT, CDR2 SNEGSKA (reference sequence). After removal of 3 bases from V and 10 bases from J, the junction contained 3 bases not matched to a gene. The CDR3 has 11 amino acids. The CDR3 nucleotides read TGCAGTGCTAGCCCGACAGGGACCATATATTTT. Translating it yields CSASPTGTIYF.

CDR3 coding DNA: TGTGCCAGCAGTTGGACAGGGGGCGTTAGTGGCTACACCTTC. As protein: CASSWTGGVSGYTF. The chain employs TRBV7-2 and TRBJ1-2, with TRBD1 matching 11 bases. The V and J ends lost 6 bases and 7 bases, in that order; junction bases with no gene match: 7. From germline, CDR1 is SGHTA and CDR2 FQGNSA. The CDR3 is made up of 14 amino acids.

Turning to this clone: The sample holds other DNA sequences that translate to the same CDR3. The chain joins TRBV6-2 or TRBV6-3 to TRBJ1-5; TRBD1 matches 9 bases. Germline V gene sequence: CDR1 MNHEY, CDR2 SVGEGT. J gave up 6 bases and V 6 bases, and 15 bases lay outside the gene matches. The CDR3 contains 17 residues. CDR3 in DNA: TGTGCCAGCAGCGTCACAGGGCTATTACAGGGGGCTCAGCCCCAGCATTTT. Its protein is CASSVTGLLQGAQPQHF.

The genes are TRBV28 and TRBJ2-2, with D perhaps matching TRBD1 (7 bases). V dropped 5 bases and J dropped 2 bases, with 21 bases sitting between them. Germline CDR1 is MDHEN and CDR2 is SYDVKM. This CDR3 has 18 amino acids. CDR3 nucleotides: TGTGCCAGCAGTCCCTACAGGGGAGGTATTAGTAACACCGGGGAGCTGTTTTTT. Its protein is CASSPYRGGISNTGELFF. Complete variable domain (other parts from reference TRBV28 and TRBJ2-2): DVKVTQSSRYLVKRTGEKVFLECVQDMDHENMFWYRQDPGLGLRLIYFSYDVKMKEKGDIPEGYSVSREKKERFSLILESASTNQTSMYLCASSPYRGGISNTGELFFGEGSRLTVL.

The CDR3 sequence is CASSPQEDRGRSFQYF. In nucleotides, the CDR3 is TGTGCCAGCTCACCACAGGAGGACAGGGGGCGAAGTTTCCAGTACTTC. The chain couples TRBV18 to TRBJ2-4, with 11 bases matching TRBD1. V lost 1 base and J lost 13; bases outside the gene matches: 12. CDR3 size: 16 residues. Germline assignment: CDR1 KGHSH and CDR2 LQKENI. Supplemented by reference TRBV18 and TRBJ2-4, the full variable domain reads NAGVMQNPRHLVRRRGQEARLRCSPMKGHSHVYWYRQLPEEGLKFMVYLQKENIIDESGMPKERFSAEFPKEGPSILRIQQVVRGDSAAYFCASSPQEDRGRSFQYFGAGTRLSVL.

The chain carries TRBV28 and TRBJ1-1; 7 nucleotides line up with TRBD1. Germline V gene data show CDR1 as MDHEN and CDR2 as SYDVKM. J lost 2 bases, V lost 5 bases, and 2 bases had no gene match. CDR3 length: 13 amino acids. The CDR3 nucleotides are TGTGCCAGCAGTGGGACAGTCAACACTGAAGCTTTCTTT. Translation gives CASSGTVNTEAFF.

On this clone itself: Other DNA sequences in the same sample also yield this CDR3. The chain joins TRBV6-5 to TRBJ1-1; D is undetermined. Trimming left V 6 bases short and J 1 base short, with 9 bases between. The CDR3 is made up of 13 amino acids. Germline lookup yields CDR1 MNHEY and CDR2 SVGAGI. CDR3 DNA: TGTGCCAGCAGGCTGACGGGGAACACTGAAGCTTTCTTT. The encoded protein is CASRLTGNTEAFF.

This chain joins TRBV9 and TRBJ2-1; D may be TRBD2 (6 bases). The germline CDR1 and CDR2 sequences are SGDLS and YYNGEE. The CDR3 contains 16 residues. Trimming took off 2 bases at V and 10 bases at J, with 22 bases between the two ends. In nucleotides, the CDR3 is TGTGCCAGCAGCGTTAGCGCCGGAGGGATATTCTTAGAGCAGTTCTTC. Translated: CASSVSAGGIFLEQFF.

The chain carries TRBV20-1 and TRBJ1-2; perhaps TRBD1 as D (6 bases). Trimming stripped 3 bases from V and 3 bases from J, with 17 bases between. The CDR3 is 15 residues long. Germline CDR1 DFQATT, CDR2 SNEGSKA (reference sequence). The CDR3, as DNA: TGCAGTGCTAGTGTTTTCGGGAACAGGGACTATGGCTACACCTTC. Translating it yields CSASVFGNRDYGYTF.

V and J are TRBV27 and TRBJ1-1; TRBD1 matches 7 bases. V lost 1 base to trimming and J lost 2 bases; unmatched junction nucleotides: 13. There are 18 residues in the CDR3. Germline V gene sequence: CDR1 MNHEY, CDR2 SMNVEV (reference sequence). The CDR3 sequence: CASSLYRSTQGTNTEAFF. The DNA for the CDR3 is TGTGCCAGCAGTTTATATCGGTCTACACAGGGGACCAACACTGAAGCTTTCTTT.

Here the CDR3 reads CASSFGGLNSPLHF. CDR3 in DNA: TGTGCCAGCAGTTTTGGGGGCTTAAATTCACCCCTCCACTTT. The chain recombines TRBV6-5 with TRBJ1-6, with D perhaps TRBD1 (6 bases). Trimming removed 4 bases at V and 7 bases at J, with 11 bases between. CDR1 MNHEY and CDR2 SVGAGI come from the germline V gene. CDR3 length equals 14 residues.